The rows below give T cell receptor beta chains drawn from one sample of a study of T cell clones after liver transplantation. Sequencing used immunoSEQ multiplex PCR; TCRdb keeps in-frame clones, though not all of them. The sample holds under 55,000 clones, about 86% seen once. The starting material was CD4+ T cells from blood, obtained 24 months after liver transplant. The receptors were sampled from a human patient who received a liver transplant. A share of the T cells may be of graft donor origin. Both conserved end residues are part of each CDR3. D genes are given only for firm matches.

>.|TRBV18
CASSPGLGETQYF
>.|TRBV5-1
CASSPSSGTDTQYF
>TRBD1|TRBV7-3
CASSLGQGFRETQYF
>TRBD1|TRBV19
CASSHRQGGFEQYF
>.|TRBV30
CAQGRMNTEAFF
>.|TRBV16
CASLGYKEAFF
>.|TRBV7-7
CASSFGAEETQYF
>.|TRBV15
CATSSQNYGYTF
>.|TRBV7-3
CASSRGTGYGYTF
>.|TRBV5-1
CASSLNRQRDTGELFF
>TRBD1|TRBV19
CASDPQGGHGYTF
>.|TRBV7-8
CASSREVDYTQYF
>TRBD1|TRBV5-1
CASSLGHRDSSTDTQYF
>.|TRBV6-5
CASSDTGPHNSPLHF
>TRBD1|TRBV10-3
CAISGPERTGVNTEAFF
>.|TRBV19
CASTPRGGNYGYTF
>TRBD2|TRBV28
CASSLSSGINRIQYF
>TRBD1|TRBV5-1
CASSLAGGQGFGYTF
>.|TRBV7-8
CASSFTLGGLTNEKLFF
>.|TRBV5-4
CASSPTGDPITGELFF
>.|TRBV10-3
CAITDSASSYEQYF
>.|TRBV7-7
CASSLGTRGLGTQYF
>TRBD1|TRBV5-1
CASSQDRGRGSEAFF
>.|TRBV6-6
CASSYLTGVYGYTF
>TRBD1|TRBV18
CASSQGQGRTGELFF
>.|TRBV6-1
CASSERIKETQYF
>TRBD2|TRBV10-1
CASSRTSGRHQETQYF
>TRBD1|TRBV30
CAWMPPGQGAAFF
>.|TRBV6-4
CASSDFPFREGSEAFF
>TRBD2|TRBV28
CASSGTIRMEETQYF
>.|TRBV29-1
CSVDSGYTGELFF
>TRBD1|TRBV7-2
CASIWTGSSSNYGYTF
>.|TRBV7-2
CASSLYKSRQSGNTIYF
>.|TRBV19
CASSIEAGYSNQPQHF
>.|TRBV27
CASSSRIGTAGIQPQHF
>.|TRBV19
CATRPSLLYNEQFF
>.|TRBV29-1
CSVGQGRGETQYF
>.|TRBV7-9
CAGSKEIGTDTQYF
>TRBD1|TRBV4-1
CASSQVNDRGGAFF
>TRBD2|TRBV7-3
CASSWRGALGNEQFF
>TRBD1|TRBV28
CASVPTGSTYEQYF